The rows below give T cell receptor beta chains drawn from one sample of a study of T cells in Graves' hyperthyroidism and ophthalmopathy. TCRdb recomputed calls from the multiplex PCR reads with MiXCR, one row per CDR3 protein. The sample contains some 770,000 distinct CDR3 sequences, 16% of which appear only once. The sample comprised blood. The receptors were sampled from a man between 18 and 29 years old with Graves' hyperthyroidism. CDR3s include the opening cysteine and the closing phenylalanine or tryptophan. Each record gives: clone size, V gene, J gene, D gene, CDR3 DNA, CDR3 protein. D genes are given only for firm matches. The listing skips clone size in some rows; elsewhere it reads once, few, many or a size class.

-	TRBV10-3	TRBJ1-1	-	TGTGCCATCAGTGAGAGGAGGGCCTTGCGGAGCACCGAAGCTTTCTTT	CAISERRALRSTEAFF
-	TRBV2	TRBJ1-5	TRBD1	TGTGCCAGCAGTGATTACAGGGGAGGGAATCAGCCCCAGCATTTT	CASSDYRGGNQPQHF
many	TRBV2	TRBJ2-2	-	TGTGCCAGCAGTGATCTGGAAGGGGACACAACCACCGGGGAGCTGTTTTTT	CASSDLEGDTTTGELFF
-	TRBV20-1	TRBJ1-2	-	TGCAGTGCTAGAACCGACAGAGATGGCTACACCTTC	CSARTDRDGYTF
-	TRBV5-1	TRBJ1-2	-	TGCGCCAGCAGTTTCGAAGACCTCTATGGCTACACCTTC	CASSFEDLYGYTF
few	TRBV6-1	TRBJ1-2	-	TGTGCCAGCAGTCCCTGGCTCACGAACTATGGCTACACCTTC	CASSPWLTNYGYTF
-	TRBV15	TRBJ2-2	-	TGTGCCACCAGCGAAGCCCTTAAACGCACCGGGGAGCTGTTTTTT	CATSEALKRTGELFF
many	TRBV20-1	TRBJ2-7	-	TGCAGTGCTAGAGATACCAGGACGGGCGAGCAGTACTTC	CSARDTRTGEQYF
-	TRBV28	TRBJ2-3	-	TGTGCCAGCACCCCGGGGAGACAGTACACAGATACGCAGTATTTT	CASTPGRQYTDTQYF
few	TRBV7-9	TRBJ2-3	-	TGTGCCAGCAGCTCCTCGACCGAGAAGGGGGATACGCAGTATTTT	CASSSSTEKGDTQYF
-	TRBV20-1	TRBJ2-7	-	TGCAGTGGCATCCCTGCGGTTACCTACGAGCAGTACTTC	CSGIPAVTYEQYF
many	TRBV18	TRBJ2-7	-	TGTGCCAGCTCACCCCCTCCTGGTAGCGGCAACGAGCAGTACTTC	CASSPPPGSGNEQYF
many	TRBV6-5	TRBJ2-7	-	TGTGCCAGCAGTTACTCAGGGGATTCTTACGGAGAGCAGTACTTC	CASSYSGDSYGEQYF
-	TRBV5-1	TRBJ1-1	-	TGCGCCAGCAGCTTGCTGGGAGCAGGGACTGAAGCTTTCTTT	CASSLLGAGTEAFF
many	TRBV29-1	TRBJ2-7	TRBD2	TGCAGCGTTGGTAGCGGGAGCTCCTACGAGCAGTACTTC	CSVGSGSSYEQYF
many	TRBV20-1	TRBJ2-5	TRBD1	TGCAGTGCTGACCGGGACAGCCCAACCATAAGGGAAGAGACCCAGTACTTC	CSADRDSPTIREETQYF
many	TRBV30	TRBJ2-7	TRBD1	TGTGCCTGGAGTGAACAGGGGGCCTACGAGCAGTACTTC	CAWSEQGAYEQYF
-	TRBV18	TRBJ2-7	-	TGTGCCAGCTCACCGTTTAAAACAGGGTCACACGAGCAGTACTTC	CASSPFKTGSHEQYF
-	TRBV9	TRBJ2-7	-	TGTGCCAGCAGCGTAGGGGACTTTGGGCTCTACGAGCAGTACTTC	CASSVGDFGLYEQYF
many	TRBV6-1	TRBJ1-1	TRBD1	TGTGCCAGCCAGGGACAGCCGAACACTGAAGCTTTCTTT	CASQGQPNTEAFF
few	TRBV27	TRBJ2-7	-	TGTGCCAGCAGGGCACAGGGAGCAGGTTACGAGCAGTACTTC	CASRAQGAGYEQYF
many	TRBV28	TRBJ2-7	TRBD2	TGTGCCAGCAGTTTAATTGGCGGGAGCGGCGAGCAGTACTTC	CASSLIGGSGEQYF
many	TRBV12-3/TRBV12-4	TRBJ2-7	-	TGTGCCAGCAGTCTTATGGGGCCCGGGGAGCAGTACTTC	CASSLMGPGEQYF
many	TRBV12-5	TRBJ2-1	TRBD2	TGTGCTAGTGGTTTCTCCGTGACTAGCCCCAGAGGAGACTCCTACAATGAGCAGTTCTTC	CASGFSVTSPRGDSYNEQFF
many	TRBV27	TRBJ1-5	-	TGTGCCAGCAGTTCCCGGGACAGCAATCAGCCCCAGCATTTT	CASSSRDSNQPQHF
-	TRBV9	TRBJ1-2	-	TGTGCCAGCAGCGTGGGAGTGGACCACTATAGCTACACCTTC	CASSVGVDHYSYTF
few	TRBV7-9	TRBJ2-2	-	TGTGCCAGCAGCTCTATGTACGGGGAGCTGTTTTTT	CASSSMYGELFF
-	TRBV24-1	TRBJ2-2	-	TGTGCCACCCCCCTCGGGGAGCTGTTTTTT	CATPLGELFF
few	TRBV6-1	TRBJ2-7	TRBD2	TGTGCCAGCAGTGCCCGACTAGCGTACTACGAGCAGTACTTC	CASSARLAYYEQYF
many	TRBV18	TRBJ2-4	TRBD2	TGTGCCAGCTCACCGGCCGGGACTAAGGGAAACATTCAGTACTTC	CASSPAGTKGNIQYF
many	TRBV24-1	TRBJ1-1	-	TGTGCCACCCAAGACCTACGGAACACTGAAGCTTTCTTT	CATQDLRNTEAFF
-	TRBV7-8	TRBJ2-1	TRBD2	TGTGCCAGCAGCTTAGGGAGCACTAGCGGGAGGAATGAGCAGTTCTTC	CASSLGSTSGRNEQFF
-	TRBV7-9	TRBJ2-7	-	TGTGCCAGCAGCCCCGGAACCCTCGGAAGGTCGACCTACGAGCAGTACTTC	CASSPGTLGRSTYEQYF
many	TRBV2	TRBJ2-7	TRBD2	TGTGCCAGCAGTGGAGGCGGGAGTCATTCCTACGAGCAGTACTTC	CASSGGGSHSYEQYF
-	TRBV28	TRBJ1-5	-	TGTGCCACCAGTTTGGGTAGATATAGCAATCAGCCCCAGCATTTT	CATSLGRYSNQPQHF
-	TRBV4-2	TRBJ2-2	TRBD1	TGTGCCAGCAGCCACCAGGACAGGGTCACCGGGGAGCTGTTTTTT	CASSHQDRVTGELFF
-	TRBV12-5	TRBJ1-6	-	TGTGCTAGTGGCCAAGGACAGAAATATAATTCACCCCTCCACTTT	CASGQGQKYNSPLHF
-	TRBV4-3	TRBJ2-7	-	TGCGCCAGCAGCCAAGATAGGAGCGGGTTGGGGGAGCAGTACTTC	CASSQDRSGLGEQYF
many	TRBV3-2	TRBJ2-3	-	TGTGCCAGCAGCCCCTGCCATACGCAGTATTTT	CASSPCHTQYF
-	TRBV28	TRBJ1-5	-	TGTGCCAGCAGTTTATTTGGGGCAGGGAGCCAGCCCCAGCATTTT	CASSLFGAGSQPQHF